A selection of T cell receptor beta chains follows, all from one sample in a study of STAT3 mutations in large granular lymphocyte leukemia. Profiled with immunoSEQ multiplex PCR; TCRdb holds only in-frame clones, not every one. The sample records under 20,000 clones, about 90% being singletons. What was sequenced was peripheral blood mononuclear cells. Receptors were obtained from a man aged 60-69 years with T-cell large granular lymphocyte leukemia. Some clones in this sample may be carry-over from other donors' samples. CDR3s include the opening cysteine and the closing phenylalanine or tryptophan. D genes are given only for firm matches. Clone size is given for some rows only: seen once, a few or many times, or a class if the clone is expanded.

v_gene,d_gene,j_gene,abundance,CDR3aa,CDR3nt
TRBV5-1,NA,TRBJ2-7,NA,CASSFDGGASSYEQYF,TGCGCCAGCAGCTTCGATGGGGGGGCGAGCTCCTACGAGCAGTACTTC
TRBV12-5,NA,TRBJ2-7,NA,CASGPLAYEQYF,TGTGCTAGTGGTCCGCTAGCGTACGAGCAGTACTTC
TRBV27,NA,TRBJ1-1,NA,CASSLQTFTEAFF,TGTGCCAGCAGTTTGCAGACGTTCACTGAAGCTTTCTTT
TRBV7-8,NA,TRBJ2-1,NA,CASSFAQRRGYDEQFF,TGTGCCAGCAGCTTTGCGCAGCGTAGAGGTTACGATGAGCAGTTCTTC
TRBV19,NA,TRBJ1-2,NA,CATRREGEFYGYTF,TGTGCCACTCGTAGAGAAGGGGAGTTCTATGGCTACACCTTC
TRBV5-1,TRBD2,TRBJ2-7,once,CASSIGLAGLSYEQYF,TGCGCCAGCAGCATTGGACTAGCGGGACTCTCCTACGAGCAGTACTTC
TRBV19,NA,TRBJ2-3,NA,CASSAMTGTDTQYF,TGTGCCAGTAGCGCCATGACCGGCACAGATACGCAGTATTTT
TRBV7-7,TRBD1,TRBJ2-5,NA,CASSLGTGALEETQYF,TGTGCTAGCAGCTTAGGGACAGGGGCATTGGAGGAGACCCAGTACTTC
TRBV6-5,NA,TRBJ2-3,NA,CASRPAAASTDTQYF,TGTGCCAGCAGGCCGGCGGCGGCTAGCACAGATACGCAGTATTTT
TRBV7-9,NA,TRBJ2-1,NA,CASSFRRGREGSVNEQFF,TGTGCCAGCAGCTTCCGCCGCGGGCGGGAAGGGAGCGTCAATGAGCAGTTCTTC
TRBV18,NA,TRBJ2-2,NA,CASSPQVTGELFF,TGTGCCAGCTCACCACAGGTCACCGGGGAGCTGTTTTTT
TRBV30,TRBD1,TRBJ1-2,NA,CAWQTGILDTF,TGTGCCTGGCAGACAGGGATCTTGGATACCTTC
TRBV6-5,NA,TRBJ1-4,NA,CASSPTQGRNEKLFF,TGTGCCAGCAGTCCCACCCAGGGCCGGAATGAAAAACTGTTTTTT
TRBV6-1,NA,TRBJ1-2,NA,CASSDTINYGYTF,TGTGCCAGCAGTGATACTATTAACTATGGCTACACCTTC
TRBV27,TRBD2,TRBJ2-5,NA,CASSLENGSGETQYF,TGTGCCAGCAGTTTAGAAAATGGTAGCGGGGAGACCCAGTACTTC
TRBV7-2,TRBD1,TRBJ2-7,NA,CASSLGQGLGAYEQYF,TGTGCCAGCAGCTTAGGACAGGGGCTGGGCGCCTACGAGCAGTACTTC
TRBV5-4,NA,TRBJ2-3,NA,CATLDAGISTDTQYF,TGTGCCACCCTCGACGCGGGTATATCCACAGATACGCAGTATTTT
TRBV5-1,NA,TRBJ2-6,NA,CASDAQGGAGANVLTF,TGCGCCAGCGACGCCCAGGGAGGAGCTGGGGCCAACGTCCTGACTTTC
TRBV19,NA,TRBJ2-7,NA,CASSIGPAYEQYF,TGTGCCAGTAGTATAGGCCCAGCCTACGAGCAGTACTTC
TRBV25-1,NA,TRBJ1-3,NA,CASRLGSGNTIYF,TGTGCCAGCAGATTGGGGAGTGGAAACACCATATATTTT
TRBV10-3,NA,TRBJ1-1,once,CAISESTRRTEAFF,TGTGCCATCAGTGAGTCGACAAGAAGGACTGAAGCTTTCTTT
TRBV18,NA,TRBJ1-3,once,CASSSNPPRSGNTIYF,TGTGCCAGCTCCTCAAATCCGCCCCGCTCTGGAAACACCATATATTTT
TRBV10-2,NA,TRBJ1-4,NA,CASNSQNNEKLFF,TGCGCCAGCAATTCGCAGAATAATGAAAAACTGTTTTTT
TRBV11-3,TRBD1,TRBJ2-7,NA,CASSLGGDRGTYEQYF,TGTGCCAGCAGCTTGGGGGGGGACAGGGGGACCTACGAGCAGTACTTC